This T cell receptor (beta chain) is drawn from a study of CD8 T cells in ankylosing spondylitis. Broader study findings: Disease-linked clones proved CD8+ and comparatively uncommon in peripheral blood. Ankylosing spondylitis blood appeared to carry a characteristic TCR beta motif of several highly homologous variants. Clones linked to disease were reported to show significant enrichment in matched ankylosing spondylitis synovial fluid. Some of the motif variants had earlier been found in reactive arthritis patients' fluid and blood.

Quantitative molecular-barcoded 5'-RACE generated the TCR beta libraries. Using its own MiXCR run on the 5' RACE reads, TCRdb lists one record per CDR3 protein. The sample includes hundreds of thousands of distinct CDR3 sequences, roughly 12% of them seen just once. This CDR3 comprises 12 residues. Trimming took off 2 bases at V and 7 bases at J, with 10 bases between the two ends. CDR1 and CDR2 from the germline V gene are SGHDT and YYEEEE. Worth noting for this clonotype: Its antigen is unidentified.

The sequence was obtained from a male donor with ankylosing spondylitis. The source material was blood, either unsorted or a sorted T cell fraction (not recorded which). V and J are TRBV5-6 and TRBJ2-7; no clear D. The CDR3 DNA reads as TGTGCCAGCAGCTTACTCGAAGGGGAGCAGTACTTC. Translation gives CASSLLEGEQYF.